This T cell receptor (beta chain) is from a study of shared clonotypes between healthy human individuals. Naive CD8 cells were CD45RO-negative, positively selected for CCR7, excluding terminally differentiated effector memory CD45RA+ cells. Sequencing was at deep level. The method was immunoSEQ multiplex PCR; TCRdb's version includes in-frame clones alone and lacks a portion of them. The data hold around 1.9 million clones, with about 92% observed a single time. Whole-study findings and limits: Against clonotypes common to all four donors, non-shared ones had lower generation probabilities. Clonotype sharing among donors was expected to depend on sequencing depth.

Details on this clone: Its antigen is as yet unknown.

Material for sequencing was naive CD8+ T cells from PBMCs. The sequence was collected from a man aged 18 to 35 in good health. Some clones in this sample may be carry-over from other donors' samples.

DNA of the CDR3: TGTGCCAGCAGCTCCCGAGGGCCCGGGGAGCTGTTTTTT. Translated: CASSSRGPGELFF. The chain links TRBV6-5 to TRBJ2-2; the D gene is possibly TRBD2 (5 bases). Germline V gives CDR1 MNHEY, CDR2 SVGAGI. V dropped 6 bases and J dropped 6 bases, with 11 bases sitting between them. The CDR3 totals 13 residues.